The sample holds many counts of the clone carrying this TCR beta chain. The antigen is not known. This entry is derived from a study of early T cells in non-severe SARS-CoV-2 infection. About the study: Sequencing targeted bulk RNA from unsorted whole blood, leaving chains unpaired.

Study-level results: VDJdb matching skewed toward anti-spike CD8 responses, missing private and CD4 specificities.

Unique molecular identifiers tagged individual cDNA molecules. TCRdb redid the calling of the 5' RACE reads with MiXCR, one entry per CDR3 protein. Of some 76,000 distinct CDR3 sequences listed, around a sixth are singletons. Germline V lookup: CDR1 KGHSH, CDR2 LQKENI. CDR3 length: 14 amino acids. The V end was cut by 3 bases, the J end by 5 bases, with 10 bases between. Sequenced input: whole blood. The source is an adult who was a healthcare worker with PCR-confirmed SARS-CoV-2 infection or an uninfected control (not recorded which). This chain uses TRBV18 with TRBJ2-2; D is uncertain. CDR3: CASSPMIGTGELFF. CDR3 bases: TGTGCCAGCTCACCTATGATCGGTACCGGGGAGCTGTTTTTT.